This T cell receptor (beta chain) was observed in a study of blood T cell repertoires in COVID-19. Here immunoSEQ multiplex PCR was the method, and the copy in TCRdb shows in-frame clones only, minus some. The sample has about 94,000 clones, more than 70% seen once. CDR3 length: 16 amino acids. The V gene's germline CDR1 is SGHDN and CDR2 FVKESK. With 2 bases removed from V and 5 bases from J, the gap between germline ends came to 18 bases. This clone was seen just once. V is TRBV14 and J is TRBJ2-5; perhaps TRBD2 as D (5 bases). The specimen was peripheral blood. This clonotype was sampled from a woman aged 55-70 years in a cohort sampled during active or convalescent COVID-19. CDR3 protein: CASSQLRPLGEETQYF. CDR3 bases: TGTGCCAGCAGCCAACTCCGCCCTCTCGGGGAGGAGACCCAGTACTTC.